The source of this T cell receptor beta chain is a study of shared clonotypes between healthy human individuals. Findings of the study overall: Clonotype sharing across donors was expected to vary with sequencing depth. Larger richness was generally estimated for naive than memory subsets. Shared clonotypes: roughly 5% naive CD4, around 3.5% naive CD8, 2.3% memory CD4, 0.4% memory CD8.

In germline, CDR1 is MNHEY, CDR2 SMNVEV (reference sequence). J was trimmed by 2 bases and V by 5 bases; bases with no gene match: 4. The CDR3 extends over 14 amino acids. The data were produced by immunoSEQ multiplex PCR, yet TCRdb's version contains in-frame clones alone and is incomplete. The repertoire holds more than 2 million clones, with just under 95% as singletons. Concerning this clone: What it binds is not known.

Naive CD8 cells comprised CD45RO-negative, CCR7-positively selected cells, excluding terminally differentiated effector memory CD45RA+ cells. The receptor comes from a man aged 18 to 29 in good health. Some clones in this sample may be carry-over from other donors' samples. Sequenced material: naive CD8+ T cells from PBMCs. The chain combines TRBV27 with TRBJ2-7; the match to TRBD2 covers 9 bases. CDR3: CASSTAGGTYEQYF. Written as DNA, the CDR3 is TGTGCCAGCAGTACGGCGGGAGGGACCTACGAGCAGTACTTC.